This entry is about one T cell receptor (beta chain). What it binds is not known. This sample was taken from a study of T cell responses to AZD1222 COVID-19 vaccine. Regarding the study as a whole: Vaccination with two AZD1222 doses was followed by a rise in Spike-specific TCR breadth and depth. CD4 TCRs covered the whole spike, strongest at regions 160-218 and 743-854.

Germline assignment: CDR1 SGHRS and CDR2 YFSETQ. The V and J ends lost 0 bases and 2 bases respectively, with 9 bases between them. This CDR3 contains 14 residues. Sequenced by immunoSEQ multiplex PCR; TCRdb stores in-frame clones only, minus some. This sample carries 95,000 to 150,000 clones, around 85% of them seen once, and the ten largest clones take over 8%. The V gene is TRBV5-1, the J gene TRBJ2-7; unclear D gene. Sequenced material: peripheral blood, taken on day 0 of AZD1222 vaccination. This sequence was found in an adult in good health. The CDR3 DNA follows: TGCGCCAGCAGCTTGGGAGATGCGGCCTACGAGCAGTACTTC. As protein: CASSLGDAAYEQYF.